This T cell receptor (beta chain) was profiled in a study of shared clonotypes between healthy human individuals. At deep level, the assay was performed. The data were produced by immunoSEQ multiplex PCR, yet TCRdb's version contains in-frame clones alone and is incomplete. This table has some 550,000 clones, approximately 97% appearing once. In the CD4+ fraction, cells were divided into CD45RA+ naive and CD45RA-negative memory subsets. This CDR3 contains 14 residues. Germline loops: CDR1 WNHNN, CDR2 SYGVQD (reference sequence). The junction had 1 base not matched to a gene; V was cut back by 0 bases and J by 2 bases.

The J gene is TRBJ2-7, the V gene TRBV10-1; TRBD1 aligns across 7 bases. Sequencing was carried out using naive CD4+ T cells sorted from blood. Sample subset: CD45RA+ positively selected. This clonotype originated in a woman in her twenties or thirties in good health. The CDR3 loop reads CASSESGQPYEQYF. CDR3 coding DNA: TGCGCCAGCAGTGAGTCGGGACAGCCCTACGAGCAGTACTTC.